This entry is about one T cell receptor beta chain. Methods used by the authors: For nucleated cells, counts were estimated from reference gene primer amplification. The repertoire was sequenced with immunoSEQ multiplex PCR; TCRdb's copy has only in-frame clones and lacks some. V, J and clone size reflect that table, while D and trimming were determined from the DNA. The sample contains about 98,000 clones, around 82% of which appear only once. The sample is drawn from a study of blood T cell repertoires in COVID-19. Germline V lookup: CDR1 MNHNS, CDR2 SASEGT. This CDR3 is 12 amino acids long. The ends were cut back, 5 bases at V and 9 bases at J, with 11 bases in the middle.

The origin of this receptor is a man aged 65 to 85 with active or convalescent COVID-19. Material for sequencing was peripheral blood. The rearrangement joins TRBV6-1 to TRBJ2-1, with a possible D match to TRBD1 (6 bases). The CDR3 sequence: CASSHRDGEQFF. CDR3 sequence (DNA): TGTGCCAGCAGTCACAGGGACGGTGAGCAGTTCTTC.